These 21 T cell receptor beta chains share one sample of origin, sequenced in a study of breast tumors, draining lymph nodes, adjacent tissues. Breast cancer patients provided tissue from their axillary draining lymph nodes. TCRdb re-analysed the multiplex PCR reads in MiXCR, keeping a single row per CDR3 protein. The sample consists of some 120,000 distinct CDR3 sequences, approximately 20% of them appearing once. Material for sequencing was axillary lymph node tissue. Receptor source: a female donor with breast cancer. Some clones in this sample may be carry-over from other donors' samples.

At least ten counts were recorded for this clonotype. The chain employs TRBV29-1 and TRBJ2-3, with D possibly being TRBD1 or TRBD2 (6 bases each). This CDR3 region has 12 residues. Germline CDR1 SQVTM, CDR2 ANQGSEA. V was trimmed by 5 bases and J by 4 bases, leaving 10 bases between them. The CDR3 DNA reads TGCAGCGTTACAGGGAGGTCAGATACGCAGTATTTT. Residues: CSVTGRSDTQYF.

This clonotype has just a few counts. V and J are TRBV20-1 and TRBJ1-2; tentative D call: TRBD1 (5 bases). The CDR3 is 15 amino acids. CDR1 is DFQATT and CDR2 is SNEGSKA in the germline V gene (reference sequence). Trimming took 0 bases from V and 0 from J, leaving 11 bases between them. Here the CDR3 DNA reads TGCAGTGCTAGAGACCCATCGGGGGCTAACTATGGCTACACCTTC. This gives the protein CSARDPSGANYGYTF.

This clonotype was detected many times. The CDR3 nucleotides read TGTGCCAGCAGTCCGATAGCGGGAAGCTCCTACGAGCAGTACTTC. Encoded protein: CASSPIAGSSYEQYF. The genes are TRBV2 and TRBJ2-7; the match to TRBD2 covers 8 bases. Germline lookup yields CDR1 SNHLY and CDR2 FYNNEI. This CDR3 has 15 residues. The ends lost 5 bases at V and 0 bases at J; junction bases unmatched: 6. Based on the CDR3 plus reference TRBV2 and TRBJ2-7, the full variable domain is EPEVTQTPSHQVTQMGQEVILRCVPISNHLYFYWYRQILGQKVEFLVSFYNNEISEKSEIFDDQFSVERPDGSNFTLKIRSTKLEDSAMYFCASSPIAGSSYEQYFGPGTRLTVT.

This clonotype came up a few times. The V gene is TRBV12-3 or TRBV12-4, the J gene TRBJ2-6, with 8 bases that match TRBD2. The ends lost 4 bases at V and 2 bases at J; junction bases unmatched: 16. This CDR3 spans 20 amino acids. CDR3 sequence reads: CASSSRGGRERGTGANVLTF. CDR3 sequence (DNA): TGTGCCAGCAGTTCTCGGGGGGGTCGAGAAAGGGGTACTGGGGCCAACGTCCTGACTTTC.

This clonotype has a handful of counts. In DNA form, the CDR3 reads TGTGCCAGCAGAGACTACAATCAGCCCCAGCATTTT. Translated, it gives CASRDYNQPQHF. The gene calls are TRBV6-2 or TRBV6-3 and TRBJ1-5, with D uncertain. The CDR3 runs 12 residues. Germline V gene sequence: CDR1 MNHEY, CDR2 SVGEGT. V lost 6 bases to trimming and J lost 3 bases, with 6 bases between them.

The chain is built from TRBV7-9 and TRBJ2-3, with D maybe TRBD2 (5 bases). This CDR3 spans 14 amino acids. Germline V gene lookup returns CDR1 SEHNR and CDR2 FQNEAQ (reference sequence). The V gene lost 6 bases and the J gene lost 0 bases, with 10 bases spanning the gap. The CDR3 loop reads CASRDWSSTDTQYF. The CDR3 DNA reads as TGTGCCAGCAGGGACTGGTCAAGCACAGATACGCAGTATTTT. The full variable domain, completed using reference TRBV7-9 and TRBJ2-3, is DTGVSQNPRHKITKRGQNVTFRCDPISEHNRLYWYRQTLGQGPEFLTYFQNEAQLEKSRLLSDRFSAERPKGSFSTLEIQRTEQGDSAMYLCASRDWSSTDTQYFGPGTRLTVL.

Concerning this clonotype itself: A read error may be the cause here, since a much bigger clone is one base away. The conserved phenylalanine or tryptophan normally closing the CDR3 is absent here, so this likely arose from a read error. This CDR3 reads CASQDTTYEQYL. The CDR3 coding sequence is TGTGCCAGCCAGGACACTACCTACGAGCAGTACCTC. J is TRBJ2-7 and V is TRBV28; D is possibly TRBD1 (5 bases). V dropped 8 bases and J dropped 2 bases, with 10 bases sitting between them. The CDR3 spans 12 residues. Germline V lookup: CDR1 MDHEN, CDR2 SYDVKM.

This clonotype was seen ten or more times. The gene calls are TRBV28 and TRBJ1-2; D may be TRBD1 (6 bases). CDR3 size: 12 residues. Deletions cut 5 bases from V and 8 bases from J, with 12 bases between. Germline values: CDR1 MDHEN, CDR2 SYDVKM. The CDR3 DNA reads TGTGCCAGCAGTCGGGACATCAGGGGCTACACCTTC. Translation gives CASSRDIRGYTF.

The sample holds many counts of this clonotype. This chain joins TRBV7-8 and TRBJ1-2; no firm D call. The CDR3 has 14 amino acids. V was clipped by 0 bases and J by 0 bases, with 5 bases between them. The V gene's germline CDR1 is SGHVS and CDR2 FQNEAQ. CDR3 residues: CASSLAVPNYGYTF. In DNA form, the CDR3 reads TGTGCCAGCAGCTTAGCAGTACCTAACTATGGCTACACCTTC.

Many counts were recorded for this clonotype. The chain is built from TRBV20-1 and TRBJ2-3, with D unresolved. CDR1 and CDR2 from the germline V gene are DFQATT and SNEGSKA (reference sequence). This CDR3 is 15 amino acids long. The V and J ends lost 0 bases and 0 bases respectively, with 10 bases between them. CDR3 sequence (DNA): TGCAGTGCTAGAGACAGGAGTATAAGCACAGATACGCAGTATTTT. Translating it yields CSARDRSISTDTQYF.

About this clonotype: This sequence may be a read error, since a much larger clone differs from it by one base. This sequence joins TRBV6-2 or TRBV6-3 and TRBJ2-7; D remains ambiguous. The CDR3 is 13 amino acids. CDR1 is MNHEY, CDR2 SVGEGT, per germline. CDR3 in amino acids: CASSRPLLYEQHF. DNA of the CDR3: TGTGCCAGCAGTCGTCCACTACTCTACGAGCAGCACTTC.

The gene calls are TRBV27 and TRBJ2-2; D gene uncertain. V lost 3 bases and J lost 0, with 8 bases in between. The CDR3 totals 15 residues. Germline V lookup: CDR1 MNHEY, CDR2 SMNVEV (reference sequence). The CDR3 DNA follows: TGTGCCAGCAGTTTCGACTGGACGAACACCGGGGAGCTGTTTTTT. It encodes CASSFDWTNTGELFF.

To note about this clonotype: This may be a read error: a much more frequent sequence differs by one nucleotide. This chain uses TRBV2 with TRBJ2-5; D is possibly TRBD1 or TRBD2 (5 bases each). The length of the CDR3 is 13 residues. Germline V CDR1 and CDR2: SNHLY, FYNNEI. Written as DNA, the CDR3 is TGTGCCGGCAGTCGGGACCAACAAGAGACCCAGTACTTC. Encoded protein: CAGSRDQQETQYF.

This clonotype showed up just once. The junction does not match germline at one end; this may be a read error. The V call is TRBV20-1, the J call TRBJ2-3, with 14 bases identical to TRBD2. The germline V gene has CDR1 DFQATT and CDR2 SNEGSKA (reference sequence). This CDR3 has 20 residues. The DNA of the CDR3 is TGCAGTGCTAGAGATCTTCTGAGACTAGCGGGAGGGGGTGGCACAGATGCGCAGTATTTT. Translating gives CSARDLLRLAGGGGTDAQYF.

This clonotype was recorded at least ten times. The chain uses TRBV19 and TRBJ2-7, with 8 nucleotides matching TRBD1. Germline V lookup: CDR1 LNHDA, CDR2 SQIVND (reference sequence). There are 12 residues in the CDR3. Unmatched junction bases numbered 5, after V lost 6 bases and J lost 7 bases. CDR3 sequence reads: CASSPDRGEQYF. The CDR3 bases are TGTGCCAGTAGCCCTGACAGGGGAGAGCAGTACTTC.

This clonotype was detected many times. The chain carries TRBV11-2 and TRBJ1-2; D call uncertain. Germline V gene data show CDR1 as SGHAT and CDR2 as FQNNGV. The CDR3 runs to 12 residues. The V end lost 2 bases, the J end lost 4 bases, and 5 bases lay between the germline ends. CDR3 protein: CASSLNVYGYTF. The CDR3 coding sequence is TGTGCCAGCAGCTTAAACGTCTATGGCTACACCTTC.

This clonotype occurred a few times. The chain recombines TRBV27 with TRBJ2-2, with 8 bases lining up with TRBD2. Trimming at V came to 7 bases and at J to 4 bases, leaving 11 bases not matched to a gene. The CDR3 covers 16 residues. Germline V CDR1 and CDR2: MNHEY, SMNVEV (reference sequence). The CDR3 DNA is TGTGCCAGCAAGTTATTGGGACTAGTTTCCACCGGGGAGCTGTTTTTT. This encodes CASKLLGLVSTGELFF.

This clonotype was detected many times. V is TRBV3-1 and J is TRBJ2-5; possibly TRBD2 for D (6 bases). The CDR3 has 15 residues. The germline CDR1 and CDR2 sequences are LGHDT and YNNKEL (reference sequence). The ends were cut back, 2 bases at V and 5 bases at J, with 15 bases in the middle. This CDR3 is CASSQWNAGRETQYF. The CDR3 nucleotides read TGTGCCAGCAGCCAATGGAACGCAGGGAGGGAGACCCAGTACTTC.

A remark on this clonotype: A read error may explain this, as a much larger clone is one base away. Since no conserved phenylalanine or tryptophan closes the CDR3, a read error is the likely cause. The chain links TRBV27 to TRBJ2-5; the D is unclear. V gave up 8 bases and J gave up 5 bases, with 12 bases separating them. The CDR3 extends over 12 amino acids. The germline V gene has CDR1 MNHEY and CDR2 SMNVEV (reference sequence). CDR3 in DNA: TGTGCCAGCCCTTTACGTTCCGAGACCCAGTACCTC. Protein sequence: CASPLRSETQYL.

The genes are TRBV6-1 and TRBJ2-5, with D tentatively TRBD2 (5 bases). Germline CDR1 and CDR2: MNHNS and SASEGT. The CDR3 totals 15 residues. V lost 7 bases to trimming and J lost 1 base, with 16 bases between them. This CDR3 is CASTPRAGRQETQYF. For the CDR3, the DNA is TGTGCCAGCACCCCAAGGGCGGGTCGCCAAGAGACCCAGTACTTC.

This clonotype was recorded at least ten times. The rearrangement links TRBV2 to TRBJ2-5; TRBD2 is a possible D gene (6 bases). Germline CDR1 SNHLY, CDR2 FYNNEI. This CDR3 contains 13 residues. V dropped 7 bases and J dropped 3 bases, with 12 bases sitting between them. The CDR3 loop is CASTRELEETQYF. DNA of the CDR3: TGTGCCAGCACCCGGGAGCTGGAAGAGACCCAGTACTTC.